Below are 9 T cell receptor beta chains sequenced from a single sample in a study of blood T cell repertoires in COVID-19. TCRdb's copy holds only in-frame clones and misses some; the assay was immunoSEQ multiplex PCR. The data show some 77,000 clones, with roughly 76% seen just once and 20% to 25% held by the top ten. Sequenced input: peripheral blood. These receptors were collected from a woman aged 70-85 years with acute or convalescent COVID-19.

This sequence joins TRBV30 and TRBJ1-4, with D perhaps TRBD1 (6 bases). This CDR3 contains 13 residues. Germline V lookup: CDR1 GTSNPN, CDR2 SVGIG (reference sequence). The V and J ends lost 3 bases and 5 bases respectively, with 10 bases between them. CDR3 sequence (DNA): TGTGCCTGGAGGGGAGGGGGAAATGAAAAACTGTTTTTT. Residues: CAWRGGGNEKLFF.

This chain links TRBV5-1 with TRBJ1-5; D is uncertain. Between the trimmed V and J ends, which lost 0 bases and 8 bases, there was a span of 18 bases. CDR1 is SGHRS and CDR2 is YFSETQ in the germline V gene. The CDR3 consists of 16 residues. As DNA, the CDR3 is TGCGCCAGCAGCTTGGGCAGTGGGAGTGTTGGTGAGCCCCAGCATTTT. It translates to CASSLGSGSVGEPQHF.

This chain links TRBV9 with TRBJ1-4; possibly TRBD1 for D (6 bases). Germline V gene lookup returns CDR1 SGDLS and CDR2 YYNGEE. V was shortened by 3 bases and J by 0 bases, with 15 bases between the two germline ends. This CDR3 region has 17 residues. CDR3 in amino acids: CASSAHGQLATNEKLFF. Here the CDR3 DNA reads TGTGCCAGCAGCGCCCACGGACAGCTTGCAACTAATGAAAAACTGTTTTTT.

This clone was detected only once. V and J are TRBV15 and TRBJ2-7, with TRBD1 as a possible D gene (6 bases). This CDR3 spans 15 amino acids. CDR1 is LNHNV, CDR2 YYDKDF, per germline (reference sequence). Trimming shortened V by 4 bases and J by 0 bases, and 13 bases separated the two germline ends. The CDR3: CATSTGAESSYEQYF. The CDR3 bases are TGTGCCACCAGCACAGGGGCGGAGAGCTCCTACGAGCAGTACTTC.

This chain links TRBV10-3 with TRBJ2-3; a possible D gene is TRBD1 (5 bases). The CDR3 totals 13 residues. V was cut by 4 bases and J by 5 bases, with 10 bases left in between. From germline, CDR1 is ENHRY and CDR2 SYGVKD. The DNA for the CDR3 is TGTGCCATCAGTGTTGGGCAGGGAGATACGCAGTATTTT. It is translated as CAISVGQGDTQYF.

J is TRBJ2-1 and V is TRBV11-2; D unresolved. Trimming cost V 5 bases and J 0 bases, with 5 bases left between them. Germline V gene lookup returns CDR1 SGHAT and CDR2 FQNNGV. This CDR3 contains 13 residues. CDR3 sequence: CASSPSSYNEQFF. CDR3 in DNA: TGTGCCAGCAGCCCTAGCTCCTACAATGAGCAGTTCTTC.

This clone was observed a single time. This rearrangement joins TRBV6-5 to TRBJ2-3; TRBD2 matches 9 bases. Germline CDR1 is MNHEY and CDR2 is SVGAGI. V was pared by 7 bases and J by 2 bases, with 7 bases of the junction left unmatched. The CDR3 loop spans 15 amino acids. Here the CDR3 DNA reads TGTGCCAGCACGGGGAGCGGGAGGTCCACAGATACGCAGTATTTT. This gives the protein CASTGSGRSTDTQYF.

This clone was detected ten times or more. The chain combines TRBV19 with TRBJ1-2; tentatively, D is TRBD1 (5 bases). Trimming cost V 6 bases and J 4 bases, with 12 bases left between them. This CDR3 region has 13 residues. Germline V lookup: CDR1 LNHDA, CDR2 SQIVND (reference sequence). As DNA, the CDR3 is TGTGCCAGTAGCCCTCAGGGATTCTATGGCTACACCTTC. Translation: CASSPQGFYGYTF.

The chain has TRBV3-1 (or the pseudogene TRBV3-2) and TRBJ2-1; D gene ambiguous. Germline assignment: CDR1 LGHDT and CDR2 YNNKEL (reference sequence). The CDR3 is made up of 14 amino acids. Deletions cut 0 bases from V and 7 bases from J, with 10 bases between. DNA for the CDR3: TGTGCCAGCAGCCAAGATCTGCGAGGTAATGAGCAGTTCTTC. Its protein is CASSQDLRGNEQFF.